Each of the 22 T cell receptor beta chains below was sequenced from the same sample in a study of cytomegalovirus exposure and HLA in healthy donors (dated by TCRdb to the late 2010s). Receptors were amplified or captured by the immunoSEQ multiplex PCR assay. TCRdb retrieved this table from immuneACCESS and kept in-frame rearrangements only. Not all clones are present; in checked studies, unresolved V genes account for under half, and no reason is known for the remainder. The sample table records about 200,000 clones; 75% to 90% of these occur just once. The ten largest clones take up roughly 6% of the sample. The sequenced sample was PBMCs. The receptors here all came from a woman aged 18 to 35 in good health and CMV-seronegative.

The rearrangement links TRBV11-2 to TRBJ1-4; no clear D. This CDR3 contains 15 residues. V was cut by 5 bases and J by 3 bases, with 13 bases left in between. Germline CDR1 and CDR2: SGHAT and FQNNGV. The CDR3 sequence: CASSLLMAANEKLFF. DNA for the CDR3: TGTGCCAGCAGCCTTTTAATGGCGGCTAATGAAAAACTGTTTTTT.

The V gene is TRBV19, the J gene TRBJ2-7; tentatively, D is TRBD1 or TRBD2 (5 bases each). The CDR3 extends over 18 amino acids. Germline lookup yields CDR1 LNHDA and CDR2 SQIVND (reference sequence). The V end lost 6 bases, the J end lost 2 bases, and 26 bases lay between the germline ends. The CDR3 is CASSSPSVGRRSTYEQYF. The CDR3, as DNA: TGTGCCAGTAGCTCCCCATCCGTGGGACGGCGGTCGACCTACGAGCAGTACTTC.

The CDR3 DNA sequence: TGTGCCAGCAGTCCAGCGGGAGTAACAGATACGCAGTATTTT. This encodes CASSPAGVTDTQYF. The chain uses TRBV27 and TRBJ2-3, with 8 bases aligning to TRBD2. V lost 5 bases and J lost 3; bases outside the gene matches: 4. The length of the CDR3 is 14 residues. Germline CDR1 reads MNHEY; CDR2 reads SMNVEV (reference sequence).

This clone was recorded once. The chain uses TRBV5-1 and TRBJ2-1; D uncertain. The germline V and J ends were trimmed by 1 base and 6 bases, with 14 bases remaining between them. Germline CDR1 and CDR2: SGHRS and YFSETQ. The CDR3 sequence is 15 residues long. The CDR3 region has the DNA TGCGCCAGCAGCTTGCCAACAGACGGCGTCAATGAGCAGTTCTTC. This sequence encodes CASSLPTDGVNEQFF.

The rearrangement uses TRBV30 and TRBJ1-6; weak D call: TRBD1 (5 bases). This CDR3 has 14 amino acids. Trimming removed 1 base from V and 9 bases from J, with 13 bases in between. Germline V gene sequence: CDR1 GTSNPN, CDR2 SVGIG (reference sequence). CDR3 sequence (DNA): TGTGCCTGGAGTGGGGGGATGATAAGTTCACCCCTCCACTTT. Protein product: CAWSGGMISSPLHF.

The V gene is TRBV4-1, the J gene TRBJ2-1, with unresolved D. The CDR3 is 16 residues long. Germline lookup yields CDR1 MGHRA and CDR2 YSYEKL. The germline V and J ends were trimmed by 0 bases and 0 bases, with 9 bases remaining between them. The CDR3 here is CASSQDRSFSYNEQFF. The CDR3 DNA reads TGCGCCAGCAGCCAAGATCGCAGTTTCTCCTACAATGAGCAGTTCTTC.

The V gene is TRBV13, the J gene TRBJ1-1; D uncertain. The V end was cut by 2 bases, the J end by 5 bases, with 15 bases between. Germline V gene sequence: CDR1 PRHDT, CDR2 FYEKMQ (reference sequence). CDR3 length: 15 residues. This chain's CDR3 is CASSLYVSGDTEAFF. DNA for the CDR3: TGTGCCAGCAGCTTATATGTCTCCGGGGATACTGAAGCTTTCTTT.

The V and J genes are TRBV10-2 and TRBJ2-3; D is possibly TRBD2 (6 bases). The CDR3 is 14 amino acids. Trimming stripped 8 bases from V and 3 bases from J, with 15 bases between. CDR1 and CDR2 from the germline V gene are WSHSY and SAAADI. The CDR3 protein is CASLGGKLTDTQYF. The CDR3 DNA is TGCGCCAGCCTTGGGGGGAAGTTAACAGATACGCAGTATTTT.

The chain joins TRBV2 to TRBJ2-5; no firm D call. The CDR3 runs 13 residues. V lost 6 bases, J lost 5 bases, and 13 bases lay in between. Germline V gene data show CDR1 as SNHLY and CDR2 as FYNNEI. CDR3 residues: CASSPALGETQYF. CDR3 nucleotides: TGTGCCAGCAGCCCGGCCCTGGGCGAGACCCAGTACTTC.

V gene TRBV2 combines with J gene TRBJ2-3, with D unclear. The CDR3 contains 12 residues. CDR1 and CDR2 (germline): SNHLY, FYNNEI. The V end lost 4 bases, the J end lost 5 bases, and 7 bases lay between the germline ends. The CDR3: CASSVVRDTQYF. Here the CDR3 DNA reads TGTGCCAGCAGTGTGGTGAGAGATACGCAGTATTTT.

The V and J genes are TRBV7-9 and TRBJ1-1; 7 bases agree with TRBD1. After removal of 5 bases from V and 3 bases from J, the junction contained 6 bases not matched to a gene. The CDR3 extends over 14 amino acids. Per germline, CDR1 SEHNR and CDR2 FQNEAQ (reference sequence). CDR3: CASSPTGADTEAFF. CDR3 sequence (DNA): TGTGCCAGCAGCCCAACAGGGGCGGACACTGAAGCTTTCTTT. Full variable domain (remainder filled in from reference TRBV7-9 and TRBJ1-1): DTGVSQNPRHKITKRGQNVTFRCDPISEHNRLYWYRQTLGQGPEFLTYFQNEAQLEKSRLLSDRFSAERPKGSFSTLEIQRTEQGDSAMYLCASSPTGADTEAFFGQGTRLTVV.

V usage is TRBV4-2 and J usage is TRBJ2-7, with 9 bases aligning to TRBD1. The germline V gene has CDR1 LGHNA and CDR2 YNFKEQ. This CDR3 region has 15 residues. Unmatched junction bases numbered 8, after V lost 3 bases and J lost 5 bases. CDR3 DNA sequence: TGTGCCAGCAGCCATAGGACAGGGGACACCGACGAGCAGTACTTC. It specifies CASSHRTGDTDEQYF.

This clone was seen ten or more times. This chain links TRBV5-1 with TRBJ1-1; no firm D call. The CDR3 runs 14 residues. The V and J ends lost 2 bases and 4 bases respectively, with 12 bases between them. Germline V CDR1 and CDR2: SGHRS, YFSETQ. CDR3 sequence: CASSFSAGTTEAFF. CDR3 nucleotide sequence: TGCGCCAGCAGCTTCTCTGCGGGCACCACTGAAGCTTTCTTT.

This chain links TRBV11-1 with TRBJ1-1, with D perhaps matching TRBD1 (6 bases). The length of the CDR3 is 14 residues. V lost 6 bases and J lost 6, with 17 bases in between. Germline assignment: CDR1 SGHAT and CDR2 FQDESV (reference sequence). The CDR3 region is CASRPRQAGAEAFF. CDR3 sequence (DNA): TGTGCCAGCAGACCTAGACAGGCCGGGGCTGAAGCTTTCTTT.

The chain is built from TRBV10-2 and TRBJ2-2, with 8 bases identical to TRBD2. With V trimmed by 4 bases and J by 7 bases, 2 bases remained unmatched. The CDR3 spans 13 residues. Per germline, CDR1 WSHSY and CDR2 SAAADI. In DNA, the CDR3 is TGCGCCAGCAGTGCACTAGCGGACGGGGAGCTGTTTTTT. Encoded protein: CASSALADGELFF.

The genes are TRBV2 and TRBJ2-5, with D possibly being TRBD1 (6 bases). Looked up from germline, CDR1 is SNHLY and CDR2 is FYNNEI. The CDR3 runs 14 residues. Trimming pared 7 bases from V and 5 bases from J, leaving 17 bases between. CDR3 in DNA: TGTGCCAGCACCCTCCTTGGACAGAGGGAGACCCAGTACTTC. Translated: CASTLLGQRETQYF.

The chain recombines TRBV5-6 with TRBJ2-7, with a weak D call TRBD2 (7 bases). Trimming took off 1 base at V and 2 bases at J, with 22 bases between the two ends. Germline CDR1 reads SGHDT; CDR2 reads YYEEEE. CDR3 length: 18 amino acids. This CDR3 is CASSLWGAGARLPYEQYF. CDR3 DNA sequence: TGTGCCAGCAGCTTGTGGGGCGCGGGGGCCCGCCTACCCTACGAGCAGTACTTC.

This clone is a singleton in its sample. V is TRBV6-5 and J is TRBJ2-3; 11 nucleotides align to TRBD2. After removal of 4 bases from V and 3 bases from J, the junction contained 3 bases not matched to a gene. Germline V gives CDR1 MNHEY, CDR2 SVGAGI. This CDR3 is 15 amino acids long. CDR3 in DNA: TGTGCCAGCAGTTTTACTAGCGGGGGAACAGATACGCAGTATTTT. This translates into CASSFTSGGTDTQYF.

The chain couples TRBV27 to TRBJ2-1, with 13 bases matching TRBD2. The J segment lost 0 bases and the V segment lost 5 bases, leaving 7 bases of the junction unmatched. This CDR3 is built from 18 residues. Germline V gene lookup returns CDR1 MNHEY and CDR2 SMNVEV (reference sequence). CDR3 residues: CASSAGLAGPDSYNEQFF. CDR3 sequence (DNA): TGTGCCAGCAGTGCGGGACTAGCGGGACCTGACTCCTACAATGAGCAGTTCTTC.

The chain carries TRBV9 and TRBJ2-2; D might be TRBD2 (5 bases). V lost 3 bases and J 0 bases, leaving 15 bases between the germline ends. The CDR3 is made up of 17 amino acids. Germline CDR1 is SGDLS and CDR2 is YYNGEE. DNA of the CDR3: TGTGCCAGCAGCGAGGCGGGTCGGCAGTCGAACACCGGGGAGCTGTTTTTT. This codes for CASSEAGRQSNTGELFF.

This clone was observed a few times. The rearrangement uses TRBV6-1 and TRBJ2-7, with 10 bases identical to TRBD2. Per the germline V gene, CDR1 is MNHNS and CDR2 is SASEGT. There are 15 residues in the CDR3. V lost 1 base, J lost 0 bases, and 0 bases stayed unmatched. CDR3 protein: CASSEGLAGSYEQYF. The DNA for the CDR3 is TGTGCCAGCAGTGAAGGACTAGCGGGCTCCTACGAGCAGTACTTC.

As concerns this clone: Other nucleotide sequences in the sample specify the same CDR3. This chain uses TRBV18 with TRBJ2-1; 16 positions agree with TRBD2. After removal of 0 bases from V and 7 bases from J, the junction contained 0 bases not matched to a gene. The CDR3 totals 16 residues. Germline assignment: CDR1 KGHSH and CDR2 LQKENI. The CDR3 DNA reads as TGTGCCAGCTCACCACCGGGACTAGCGGGAGGGAATGAGCAGTTCTTC. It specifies CASSPPGLAGGNEQFF.